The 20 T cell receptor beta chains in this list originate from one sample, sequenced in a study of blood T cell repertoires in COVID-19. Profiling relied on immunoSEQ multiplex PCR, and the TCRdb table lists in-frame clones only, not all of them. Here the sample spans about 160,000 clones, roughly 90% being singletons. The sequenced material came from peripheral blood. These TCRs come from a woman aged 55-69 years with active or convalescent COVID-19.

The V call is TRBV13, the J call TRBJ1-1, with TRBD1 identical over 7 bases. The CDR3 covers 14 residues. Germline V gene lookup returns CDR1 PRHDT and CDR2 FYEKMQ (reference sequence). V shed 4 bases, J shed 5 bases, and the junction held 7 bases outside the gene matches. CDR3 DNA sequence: TGTGCCAGCAGCTCCCGACAGGGTGGGACTGAAGCTTTCTTT. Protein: CASSSRQGGTEAFF.

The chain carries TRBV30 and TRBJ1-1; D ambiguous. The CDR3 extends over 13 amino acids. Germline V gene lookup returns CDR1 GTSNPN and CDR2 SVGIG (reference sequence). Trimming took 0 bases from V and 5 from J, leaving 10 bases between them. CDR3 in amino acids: CAWSVMGVTEAFF. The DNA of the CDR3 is TGTGCCTGGAGTGTTATGGGAGTGACTGAAGCTTTCTTT.

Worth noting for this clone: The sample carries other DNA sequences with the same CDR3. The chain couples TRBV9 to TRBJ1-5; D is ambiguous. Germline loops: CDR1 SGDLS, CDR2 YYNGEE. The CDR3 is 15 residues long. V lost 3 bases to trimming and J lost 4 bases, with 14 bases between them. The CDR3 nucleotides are TGTGCCAGCAGCGCCGGAGGCTCGGGAAATCAGCCCCAGCATTTT. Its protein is CASSAGGSGNQPQHF.

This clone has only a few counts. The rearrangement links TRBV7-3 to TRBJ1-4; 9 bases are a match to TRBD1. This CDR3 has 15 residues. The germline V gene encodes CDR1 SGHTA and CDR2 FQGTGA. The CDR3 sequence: CGDRGTGTINEKLFF. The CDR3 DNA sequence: TGTGGCGACCGAGGGACAGGGACCATTAATGAAAAACTGTTTTTT.

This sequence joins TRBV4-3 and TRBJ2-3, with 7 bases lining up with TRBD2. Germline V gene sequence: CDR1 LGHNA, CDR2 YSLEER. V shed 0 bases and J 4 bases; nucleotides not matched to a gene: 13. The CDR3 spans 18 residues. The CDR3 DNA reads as TGCGCCAGCAGCCAAGAGGGGGGGGAAGGGGCTAGTGCAGATACGCAGTATTTT. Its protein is CASSQEGGEGASADTQYF.

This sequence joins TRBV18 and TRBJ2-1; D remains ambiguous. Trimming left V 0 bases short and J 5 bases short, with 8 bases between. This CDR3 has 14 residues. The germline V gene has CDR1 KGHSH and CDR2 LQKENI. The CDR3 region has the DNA TGTGCCAGCTCACCACCGACAAGAGACAATGAGCAGTTCTTC. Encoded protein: CASSPPTRDNEQFF.

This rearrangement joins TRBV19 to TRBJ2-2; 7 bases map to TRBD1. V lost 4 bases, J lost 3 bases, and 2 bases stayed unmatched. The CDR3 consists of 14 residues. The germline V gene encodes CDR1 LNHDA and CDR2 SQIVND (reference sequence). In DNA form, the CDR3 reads TGTGCCAGTAGTAAGGGACAGTACACCGGGGAGCTGTTTTTT. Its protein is CASSKGQYTGELFF.

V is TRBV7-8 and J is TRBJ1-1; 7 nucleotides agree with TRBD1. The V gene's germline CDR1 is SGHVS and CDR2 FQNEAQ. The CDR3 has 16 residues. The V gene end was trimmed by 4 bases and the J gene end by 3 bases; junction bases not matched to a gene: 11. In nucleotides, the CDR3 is TGTGCCAGCAGCTGGAATCATCCGGGACAGCACACTGAAGCTTTCTTT. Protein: CASSWNHPGQHTEAFF. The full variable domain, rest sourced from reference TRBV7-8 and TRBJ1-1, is GAGVSQSPRYKVAKRGQDVALRCDPISGHVSLFWYQQALGQGPEFLTYFQNEAQLDKSGLPSDRFFAERPEGSVSTLKIQRTQQEDSAVYLCASSWNHPGQHTEAFFGQGTRLTVV.

This CDR3 reads CASRPAGQGYTEAFF. CDR3 nucleotides: TGTGCCAGTAGGCCTGCGGGACAGGGGTATACTGAAGCTTTCTTT. The genes are TRBV19 and TRBJ1-1, with TRBD1 matching 10 bases. The CDR3 loop spans 15 amino acids. J was trimmed by 5 bases and V by 6 bases; bases with no gene match: 9. Germline V lookup: CDR1 LNHDA, CDR2 SQIVND (reference sequence).

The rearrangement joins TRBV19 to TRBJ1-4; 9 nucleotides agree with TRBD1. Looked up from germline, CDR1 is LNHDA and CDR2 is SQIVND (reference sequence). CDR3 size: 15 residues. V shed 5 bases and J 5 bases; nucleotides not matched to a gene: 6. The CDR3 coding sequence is TGTGCCAGTAGTCAAGACAGGGGGATCAATGAAAAACTGTTTTTT. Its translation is CASSQDRGINEKLFF.

The CDR3 region has the DNA TGTGCCAGCAGCTTGGGGCCGGACAGGGCTATGGACACTGAAGCTTTCTTT. This gives the protein CASSLGPDRAMDTEAFF. The V gene is TRBV5-5, the J gene TRBJ1-1; 8 nucleotides line up with TRBD1. The CDR3 covers 17 residues. CDR1 is SGHKS and CDR2 is YYEKEE in the germline V gene (reference sequence). The J segment lost 3 bases and the V segment lost 0 bases, leaving 10 bases of the junction unmatched.

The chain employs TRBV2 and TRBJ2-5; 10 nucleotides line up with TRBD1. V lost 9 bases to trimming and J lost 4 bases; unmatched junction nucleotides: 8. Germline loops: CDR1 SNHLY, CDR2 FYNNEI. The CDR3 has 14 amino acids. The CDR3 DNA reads TGTGCCAGTCTTGCCGGGACAGGGGTAGAGACCCAGTACTTC. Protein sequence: CASLAGTGVETQYF.

The CDR3 DNA is TGTGCCATCAGCCCGGGAGTTAGCTCCTACGAGCAGTACTTC. Protein sequence: CAISPGVSSYEQYF. This chain connects TRBV10-3 to TRBJ2-7, with TRBD2 as a possible D gene (6 bases). Germline V gene lookup returns CDR1 ENHRY and CDR2 SYGVKD. Trimming pared 6 bases from V and 0 bases from J, leaving 12 bases between. This CDR3 comprises 14 residues.

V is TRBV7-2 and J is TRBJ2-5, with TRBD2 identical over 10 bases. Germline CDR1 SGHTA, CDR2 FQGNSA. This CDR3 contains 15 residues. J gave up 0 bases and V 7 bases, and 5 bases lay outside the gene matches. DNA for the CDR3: TGTGCCAGCACGGGTAGCGGGGGGTACCAAGAGACCCAGTACTTC. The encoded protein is CASTGSGGYQETQYF.

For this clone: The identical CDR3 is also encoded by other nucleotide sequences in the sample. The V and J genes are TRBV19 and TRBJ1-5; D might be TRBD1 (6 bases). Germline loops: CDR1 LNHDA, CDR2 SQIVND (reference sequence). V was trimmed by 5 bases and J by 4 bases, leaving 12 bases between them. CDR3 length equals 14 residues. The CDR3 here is CASSPTGSNQPQHF. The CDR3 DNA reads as TGTGCCAGTAGTCCGACAGGCAGTAATCAGCCCCAGCATTTT. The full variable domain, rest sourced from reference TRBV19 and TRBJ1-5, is DGGITQSPKYLFRKEGQNVTLSCEQNLNHDAMYWYRQDPGQGLRLIYYSQIVNDFQKGDIAEGYSVSREKKESFPLTVTSAQKNPTAFYLCASSPTGSNQPQHFGDGTRLSIL.

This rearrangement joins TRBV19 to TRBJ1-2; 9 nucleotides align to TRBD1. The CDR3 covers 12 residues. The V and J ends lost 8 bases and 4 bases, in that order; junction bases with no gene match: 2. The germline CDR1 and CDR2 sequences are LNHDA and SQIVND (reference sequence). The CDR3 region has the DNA TGTGCCAGTTCGACAGGGGGCTATGGCTACACCTTC. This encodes CASSTGGYGYTF.

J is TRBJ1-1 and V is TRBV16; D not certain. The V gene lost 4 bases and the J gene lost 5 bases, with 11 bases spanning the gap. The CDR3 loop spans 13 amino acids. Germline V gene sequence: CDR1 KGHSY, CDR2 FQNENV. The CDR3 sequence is CASSRSGSTEAFF. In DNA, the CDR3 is TGTGCCAGCAGCCGTTCGGGGAGTACTGAAGCTTTCTTT.

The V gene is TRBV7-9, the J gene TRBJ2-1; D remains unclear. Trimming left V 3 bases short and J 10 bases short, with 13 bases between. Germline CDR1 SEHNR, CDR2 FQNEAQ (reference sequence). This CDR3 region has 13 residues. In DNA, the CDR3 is TGTGCCAGCAGCTTTCCCTCTGACTTCGAGCAGTTCTTC. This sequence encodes CASSFPSDFEQFF.

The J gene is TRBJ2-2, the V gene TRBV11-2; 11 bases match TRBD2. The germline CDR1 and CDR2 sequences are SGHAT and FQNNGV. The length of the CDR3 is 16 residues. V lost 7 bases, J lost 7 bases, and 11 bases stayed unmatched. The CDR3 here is CASTGSGGARNGELFF. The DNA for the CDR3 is TGTGCCAGCACCGGTAGCGGGGGGGCCAGGAACGGGGAGCTGTTTTTT.

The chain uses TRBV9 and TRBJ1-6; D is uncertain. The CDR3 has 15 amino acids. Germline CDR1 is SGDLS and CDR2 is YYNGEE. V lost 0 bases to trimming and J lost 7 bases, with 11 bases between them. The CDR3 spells CASSVGPVMNSPLHF. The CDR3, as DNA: TGTGCCAGCAGCGTAGGTCCAGTTATGAATTCACCCCTCCACTTT.